The clone carrying this T cell receptor beta chain showed up many times. Its matching antigen is unknown. RNA transcripts were the template for amplifying TCR beta CDR3 regions. When the TCR CDR3 underwent first-round RT-PCR, the HTBI primer set was used. Using its own MiXCR run on the multiplex PCR reads, TCRdb lists one record per CDR3 protein. The sample consists of around 430,000 distinct CDR3 sequences, around 14% of them appearing once. V trimming: 6 bases; J trimming: 5 bases; junction bases outside the gene matches: 10. Germline-derived CDR1 and CDR2 are DFQATT and SNEGSKA (reference sequence). The CDR3 consists of 14 residues. The data originate from a study of T cells in Graves' hyperthyroidism and ophthalmopathy. General study findings and limits: Ophthalmopathy was predicted by the model a median of 6.5 months ahead of onset. Expanded thyroid clonotypes (above 0.001) were mostly also found in blood.

The receptor comes from a woman in her twenties or thirties with Graves' hyperthyroidism. The genes are TRBV20-1 and TRBJ2-5; 9 nucleotides align to TRBD1. Sample: blood. CDR3 DNA sequence: TGCAGTGCGATGGACAGGGGAGGATGGGAGACCCAGTACTTC. Its translation is CSAMDRGGWETQYF.